These 5 T cell receptor beta chains came from one sample sequenced in a study of neoadjuvant nivolumab and ipilimumab in lung cancer. Only in-frame clones appear in the TCRdb table, and some are missing; sequencing was by immunoSEQ multiplex PCR. The data contain around 21,000 clones, under 90% of them singletons. The sequencing here drew on peripheral blood, taken before neoadjuvant nivolumab, alone or with ipilimumab. The receptors originated from an adult with non-small cell lung cancer.

This clone was recorded only once. CDR3 sequence reads: CASSPDRDQPQHF. The CDR3 DNA sequence: TGTGCCAGCAGCCCCGACAGGGATCAGCCCCAGCATTTT. The chain has TRBV11-3 and TRBJ1-5, with 7 bases that match TRBD1. CDR3 length: 13 amino acids. Germline V gene lookup returns CDR1 SGHNT and CDR2 YENEEA. The V gene end was trimmed by 5 bases and the J gene end by 5 bases; junction bases not matched to a gene: 3. Full variable domain (remainder filled in from reference TRBV11-3 and TRBJ1-5): EAGVVQSPRYKIIEKKQPVAFWCNPISGHNTLYWYLQNLGQGPELLIRYENEEAVDDSQLPKDRFSAERLKGVDSTLKIQPAELGDSAVYLCASSPDRDQPQHFGDGTRLSIL.

The chain employs TRBV11-3 and TRBJ2-7; 12 nucleotides agree with TRBD2. This CDR3 comprises 19 residues. Germline trimming cut 5 bases from V and 0 bases from J; bases unmatched to any gene: 14. The germline V gene encodes CDR1 SGHNT and CDR2 YENEEA. The CDR3 here is CASSELPPTSGGYSYEQYF. The DNA of the CDR3 is TGTGCCAGCAGCGAACTCCCACCCACTAGCGGGGGGTACTCCTACGAGCAGTACTTC.

The chain recombines TRBV18 with TRBJ1-5; the D is unclear. Trimming removed 4 bases from V and 1 base from J, with 14 bases in between. This CDR3 has 16 residues. CDR1 is KGHSH, CDR2 LQKENI, per germline. CDR3 DNA sequence: TGTGCCAGCTCACTAGGGCCGCTAAGGAGCAATCAGCCCCAGCATTTT. Its translation is CASSLGPLRSNQPQHF.

In the case of this clone: At one of its ends the junction is not consistent with the germline gene, which may arise from a read error. The chain couples TRBV7-7 to TRBJ2-3; TRBD2 matches 9 bases. Germline V CDR1 and CDR2: SSHAT, FNYEAQ (reference sequence). The CDR3 covers 15 residues. The CDR3 DNA is TGTGCTAGCAGCTTAGGCGGGAGGGCCGTAGATACGCAGTATTTT. This encodes CASSLGGRAVDTQYF.

V is TRBV5-1 and J is TRBJ1-4; D may be TRBD1 (5 bases). The CDR3 consists of 16 residues. CDR1 SGHRS and CDR2 YFSETQ come from the germline V gene. The V end lost 0 bases, the J end lost 6 bases, and 15 bases lay between the germline ends. CDR3 amino acids: CASSLEVMGGDEKLFF. The CDR3 DNA is TGCGCCAGCAGCTTGGAGGTGATGGGGGGGGATGAAAAACTGTTTTTT.